Shown below are 26 T cell receptor beta chains from a single sample sequenced in a study of shared clonotypes between healthy human individuals. Generated by immunoSEQ multiplex PCR, the TCRdb table keeps only in-frame clones and is missing some. This table has hundreds of thousands of clones, approximately 79% appearing once. The sample consisted of memory CD4+ T cells sorted from blood. Subset described: CD45RA-negative fraction. These receptors were taken from a young woman in good health.

On this clone itself: The same CDR3 arises from other DNA sequences in this sample as well. The chain has TRBV5-1 and TRBJ2-2, with a weak D call TRBD2 (6 bases). The CDR3 is made up of 15 amino acids. V lost 2 bases and J lost 1, with 9 bases in between. Germline CDR1 reads SGHRS; CDR2 reads YFSETQ. CDR3 sequence (DNA): TGCGCCAGCAGCTTCGGGACTGAGAACACCGGGGAGCTGTTTTTT. Protein sequence: CASSFGTENTGELFF.

The chain joins TRBV7-9 to TRBJ2-3; possible D gene TRBD2, 6 bases. This CDR3 has 14 residues. Deletions cut 7 bases from V and 2 bases from J, with 13 bases between. Germline V gene data show CDR1 as SEHNR and CDR2 as FQNEAQ (reference sequence). The DNA of the CDR3 is TGTGCCAGCAATTTGGCGGGGTACACAGATACGCAGTATTTT. Translating gives CASNLAGYTDTQYF.

The chain uses TRBV27 and TRBJ2-3, with TRBD1 identical over 12 bases. CDR3 length: 14 amino acids. The germline CDR1 and CDR2 sequences are MNHEY and SMNVEV (reference sequence). Trimming cost V 8 bases and J 8 bases; bases outside gene matches: 8. DNA of the CDR3: TGTGCCAGCCGGGACAGGGGGCGTATTCGTACGCAGTATTTT. Translation gives CASRDRGRIRTQYF.

The chain recombines TRBV5-1 with TRBJ1-1; possibly TRBD1 for D (5 bases). The CDR3 runs 15 residues. V was shortened by 1 base and J by 3 bases, with 13 bases between the two germline ends. CDR1 SGHRS and CDR2 YFSETQ come from the germline V gene. The CDR3 DNA follows: TGCGCCAGCAGCTTGTGGGCAGGGCGGGACACTGAAGCTTTCTTT. Translated: CASSLWAGRDTEAFF.

This clone was detected once. A junction boundary mismatches the germline segment, possibly from a read error. The chain has TRBV11-2 and TRBJ2-7, with TRBD1 as a possible D gene (5 bases). Germline V gene lookup returns CDR1 SGHAT and CDR2 FQNNGV. This CDR3 region has 14 residues. CDR3 coding DNA: TGTGCCAGCAGCTCGACAGCGCCCAGGCCAGCAGTACGCTTC. Its translation: CASSSTAPRPAVRF.

V usage is TRBV18 and J usage is TRBJ1-2; D remains unclear. Germline V gene sequence: CDR1 KGHSH, CDR2 LQKENI. The CDR3 has 15 amino acids. V was shortened by 0 bases and J by 2 bases, with 10 bases between the two germline ends. As DNA, the CDR3 is TGTGCCAGCTCACCACCGCGAGTCGGCAACTATGGCTACACCTTC. It yields the protein CASSPPRVGNYGYTF.

The chain combines TRBV7-2 with TRBJ1-2; 8 nucleotides align to TRBD1. The CDR3 is 14 amino acids. Trimming at V came to 5 bases and at J to 4 bases, leaving 6 bases not matched to a gene. Germline V gives CDR1 SGHTA, CDR2 FQGNSA. CDR3 sequence reads: CASSKPGQAYGYTF. The CDR3 region has the DNA TGTGCCAGCAGCAAGCCGGGACAGGCCTATGGCTACACCTTC.

This chain links TRBV28 with TRBJ2-1; D uncertain. This CDR3 contains 14 residues. CDR1 is MDHEN, CDR2 SYDVKM, per germline. Trimming removed 8 bases at V and 1 base at J, with 12 bases between. CDR3 sequence (DNA): TGTGCCAGCCAATCGAGTGCTTCCTACAATGAGCAGTTCTTC. Its protein is CASQSSASYNEQFF.

The chain carries TRBV18 and TRBJ2-1, with TRBD2 identical over 16 bases. Germline V gene lookup returns CDR1 KGHSH and CDR2 LQKENI. J lost 10 bases, V lost 3 bases, and 9 bases had no gene match. CDR3 length equals 17 residues. CDR3 in amino acids: CASSPGLAGGPLGEQFF. The DNA for the CDR3 is TGTGCCAGCTCACCGGGACTAGCGGGAGGGCCGTTGGGAGAGCAGTTCTTC. The full variable domain, in which reference TRBV18 and TRBJ2-1 provide the parts outside the CDR3, is NAGVMQNPRHLVRRRGQEARLRCSPMKGHSHVYWYRQLPEEGLKFMVYLQKENIIDESGMPKERFSAEFPKEGPSILRIQQVVRGDSAAYFCASSPGLAGGPLGEQFFGPGTRLTVL.

The chain links TRBV28 to TRBJ1-2; 7 nucleotides line up with TRBD1. Trimming at V came to 4 bases and at J to 0 bases, leaving 5 bases not matched to a gene. The CDR3 runs 15 residues. The germline V gene has CDR1 MDHEN and CDR2 SYDVKM. CDR3 protein: CASSYGQATNYGYTF. CDR3 coding DNA: TGTGCCAGCAGTTACGGACAGGCCACTAACTATGGCTACACCTTC.

The rearrangement uses TRBV6-4 and TRBJ2-3; no definite D call. V was cut by 0 bases and J by 5 bases, with 6 bases left in between. Germline assignment: CDR1 MRHNA and CDR2 SNTAGT. The CDR3 length is 13 residues. This chain's CDR3 is CASSDSEKDTQYF. The DNA for the CDR3 is TGTGCCAGCAGTGACTCGGAGAAAGATACGCAGTATTTT.

The V call is TRBV5-1, the J call TRBJ2-7; D ambiguous. Trimming stripped 8 bases from V and 2 bases from J, with 11 bases between. Germline CDR1 is SGHRS and CDR2 is YFSETQ. This CDR3 region has 12 residues. In DNA form, the CDR3 reads TGCGCCAGGATCCGGAAGGCCTACGAGCAGTACTTC. As protein: CARIRKAYEQYF.

This clone has a handful of counts. The chain combines TRBV30 with TRBJ1-1; possible D gene TRBD1, 6 bases. Germline V lookup: CDR1 GTSNPN, CDR2 SVGIG (reference sequence). Trimming cost V 5 bases and J 1 base, with 11 bases left between them. This CDR3 comprises 13 residues. This CDR3 is CAWGGAANTEAFF. In DNA form, the CDR3 reads TGTGCCTGGGGGGGGGCCGCGAACACTGAAGCTTTCTTT. Full variable domain (missing parts from reference TRBV30 and TRBJ1-1): SQTIHQWPATLVQPVGSPLSLECTVEGTSNPNLYWYRQAAGRGLQLLFYSVGIGQISSEVPQNLSASRPQDRQFILSSKKLLLSDSGFYLCAWGGAANTEAFFGQGTRLTVV.

The chain joins TRBV19 to TRBJ1-2, with 9 bases that match TRBD1. V lost 5 bases, J lost 8 bases, and 9 bases stayed unmatched. The CDR3 sequence is 14 residues long. Germline-derived CDR1 and CDR2 are LNHDA and SQIVND (reference sequence). CDR3 DNA: TGTGCCAGTAGTGCGTCCCGGGACAGGGCAGGCTACACCTTC. Its translation: CASSASRDRAGYTF.

The chain uses TRBV28 and TRBJ1-1; tentatively, D is TRBD1 (6 bases). Germline CDR1 MDHEN, CDR2 SYDVKM. CDR3 length equals 13 residues. Trimming took off 5 bases at V and 0 bases at J, with 7 bases between the two ends. DNA of the CDR3: TGTGCCAGCAGTGACAGGATGAACACTGAAGCTTTCTTT. Amino acid sequence: CASSDRMNTEAFF. The full variable domain, completed using reference TRBV28 and TRBJ1-1, is DVKVTQSSRYLVKRTGEKVFLECVQDMDHENMFWYRQDPGLGLRLIYFSYDVKMKEKGDIPEGYSVSREKKERFSLILESASTNQTSMYLCASSDRMNTEAFFGQGTRLTVV.

This clone was detected only a few times. This chain uses TRBV2 with TRBJ1-5; D not certain. The V end lost 6 bases, the J end lost 6 bases, and 18 bases lay between the germline ends. Per the germline V gene, CDR1 is SNHLY and CDR2 is FYNNEI. The CDR3 consists of 15 residues. CDR3 sequence: CASSLASGFTQPQHF. The CDR3 DNA sequence: TGTGCCAGCAGCTTGGCTTCGGGATTTACTCAGCCCCAGCATTTT.

This chain uses TRBV11-2 with TRBJ2-7; TRBD2 matches at 8 bases. The CDR3 loop spans 16 amino acids. CDR1 and CDR2 (germline): SGHAT, FQNNGV. The J segment lost 4 bases and the V segment lost 0 bases, leaving 8 bases of the junction unmatched. CDR3 nucleotide sequence: TGTGCCAGCAGCTTAGATCTCGCTAGCGGGCGGTACGAGCAGTACTTC. Translation gives CASSLDLASGRYEQYF. The variable domain in full, with the rest retrieved from reference TRBV11-2 and TRBJ2-7, is EAGVAQSPRYKIIEKRQSVAFWCNPISGHATLYWYQQILGQGPKLLIQFQNNGVVDDSQLPKDRFSAERLKGVDSTLKIQPAKLEDSAVYLCASSLDLASGRYEQYFGPGTRLTVT.

The rearrangement links TRBV5-1 to TRBJ2-7; 9 bases agree with TRBD2. Germline lookup yields CDR1 SGHRS and CDR2 YFSETQ. V lost 2 bases to trimming and J lost 5 bases; unmatched junction nucleotides: 11. This CDR3 comprises 16 residues. DNA of the CDR3: TGCGCCAGCAGCTTAGGTCTAGCGGGAACTGTTCACGAGCAGTACTTC. It is translated as CASSLGLAGTVHEQYF. The full variable domain, its missing parts supplied by reference TRBV5-1 and TRBJ2-7, is KAGVTQTPRYLIKTRGQQVTLSCSPISGHRSVSWYQQTPGQGLQFLFEYFSETQRNKGNFPGRFSGRQFSNSRSEMNVSTLELGDSALYLCASSLGLAGTVHEQYFGPGTRLTVT.

This clone appeared a few times. The rearrangement joins TRBV9 to TRBJ1-3, with TRBD1 as a possible D gene (6 bases). The CDR3 loop spans 15 amino acids. Germline CDR1 is SGDLS and CDR2 is YYNGEE. V was shortened by 0 bases and J by 4 bases, with 11 bases between the two germline ends. CDR3 coding DNA: TGTGCCAGCAGCGTAGACTCGGGGGCAGGAAACACCATATATTTT. Protein sequence: CASSVDSGAGNTIYF.

This clone occurred a few times. The chain couples TRBV5-4 to TRBJ2-2, with 13 bases identical to TRBD2. V shed 4 bases and J 5 bases; nucleotides not matched to a gene: 5. CDR3 size: 16 residues. Germline loops: CDR1 SGHNT, CDR2 YYREEE (reference sequence). The CDR3 DNA follows: TGTGCCAGCAGCCACGGGACTAGCGGGATGACCGGGGAGCTGTTTTTT. Residues: CASSHGTSGMTGELFF.

A remark on this clone: This may stem from a read error, because a much larger clone lies one nucleotide away. Additional DNA sequences in this sample encode the identical CDR3. The chain recombines TRBV28 with TRBJ1-5, with a possible D match to TRBD1 (6 bases). The CDR3 has 15 residues. Germline CDR1 MDHEN, CDR2 SYDVKM. The CDR3 here is CASSFAGARNQPQHF. The DNA for the CDR3 is TGTGCCAGTAGTTTTGCGGGGGCGAGAAATCAGCCCCAGCATTTT.

This chain connects TRBV6-5 to TRBJ1-2, with D possibly TRBD1 on 5 matching bases. This CDR3 contains 12 residues. Germline CDR1 is MNHEY and CDR2 is SVGAGI. Trimming took off 8 bases at V and 6 bases at J, with 13 bases between the two ends. CDR3 DNA: TGTGCCAGCTCGACAGAAGGGGATGGCTACACCTTC. As protein: CASSTEGDGYTF.

The chain combines TRBV5-1 with TRBJ2-3; no clear D. The CDR3 covers 15 residues. Trimming left V 0 bases short and J 3 bases short, with 11 bases between. Germline CDR1 is SGHRS and CDR2 is YFSETQ. The CDR3 nucleotides read TGCGCCAGCAGCTTGGAGGCTACGCGGACAGATACGCAGTATTTT. Amino acids: CASSLEATRTDTQYF.

The CDR3 DNA sequence: TGTGCCAGCACAATCCGGGACAGGGGTTCGTTCGGCAATGAGCAGTTCTTC. Its protein is CASTIRDRGSFGNEQFF. The rearrangement links TRBV7-9 to TRBJ2-1; 10 positions agree with TRBD1. J lost 6 bases, V lost 7 bases, and 15 bases had no gene match. Germline lookup yields CDR1 SEHNR and CDR2 FQNEAQ (reference sequence). The CDR3 length is 17 residues.

V gene TRBV14 combines with J gene TRBJ2-7, with 10 bases matching TRBD2. Germline trimming cut 2 bases from V and 3 bases from J; bases unmatched to any gene: 19. The CDR3 is 20 residues long. The V gene's germline CDR1 is SGHDN and CDR2 FVKESK. CDR3 in amino acids: CASSQRTSGSDMKSYYEQYF. The CDR3 bases are TGTGCCAGCAGCCAAAGGACTAGCGGTTCCGACATGAAATCATACTACGAGCAGTACTTC.

The rearrangement joins TRBV5-1 to TRBJ2-7, with 8 bases fitting TRBD1. After removal of 4 bases from V and 2 bases from J, the junction contained 11 bases not matched to a gene. This CDR3 region has 16 residues. CDR1 is SGHRS, CDR2 YFSETQ, per germline. Here the CDR3 DNA reads TGCGCCAGCAGCGGGACAGACAGGGGTTCCCCCTACGAGCAGTACTTC. It is translated as CASSGTDRGSPYEQYF.